This TCR beta chain comes out of a study of shared clonotypes between healthy human individuals. The wider study: Three plates were used per donor for CD4 naive, three for CD4 memory, two for CD8 naive and one for CD8 memory. Study-wide results and caveats: There were few donors, and this limited the genetic and exposure-history diversity represented. Only blood underwent sampling, and tissue repertoires likely differ.

The CDR3 has 15 residues. The germline V and J ends were trimmed by 6 bases and 9 bases, with 21 bases remaining between them. Germline values: CDR1 MNHNY, CDR2 SVGAGI (reference sequence). TCRdb's table, derived via immunoSEQ multiplex PCR, lists solely in-frame clones and lacks some. Of under 850,000 clones in the sample, roughly 92% were seen once. The naive CD8 population came from CD45RO-negative cells selected for CCR7, without terminally differentiated effector memory CD45RA+ cells. To note about this clone: The target antigen is unknown.

The sequencing sample was made of naive CD8+ T cells sorted from blood. This sequence was found in a man aged 25 to 45 in good health. V gene TRBV6-6 combines with J gene TRBJ2-1; either TRBD1 or TRBD2 may fit D (5 bases each). The DNA of the CDR3 is TGTGCCAGCAGCCAACCCGGGACCCAAAGTTTTGAGCAGTTCTTC. Protein sequence: CASSQPGTQSFEQFF.